The 14 T cell receptor beta chains presented below share a single source sample, sequenced in a study of cytomegalovirus exposure and HLA in healthy donors. The PCR ran on 60 Vbeta and 13 Jbeta primers. The data were produced by immunoSEQ multiplex PCR, yet TCRdb's version contains in-frame clones alone and is incomplete. In the table there are approximately 160,000 clones, over 60% of which are singletons. The sample consisted of PBMCs. These receptors were obtained from a woman aged 30 to 39 in good health and CMV-seronegative.

The chain links TRBV13 to TRBJ2-7; TRBD2 aligns across 8 bases. Unmatched junction bases numbered 2, after V lost 1 base and J lost 0 bases. The CDR3 runs 15 residues. The V gene's germline CDR1 is PRHDT and CDR2 FYEKMQ (reference sequence). The CDR3 coding sequence is TGTGCCAGCAGCTTAGTAAGCGGGAGCTCCTACGAGCAGTACTTC. Its translation is CASSLVSGSSYEQYF. The whole variable domain, remainder taken from reference TRBV13 and TRBJ2-7, is AAGVIQSPRHLIKEKRETATLKCYPIPRHDTVYWYQQGPGQDPQFLISFYEKMQSDKGSIPDRFSAQQFSDYHSELNMSSLELGDSALYFCASSLVSGSSYEQYFGPGTRLTVT.

This clone has more than one count but fewer than ten. The genes are TRBV7-9 and TRBJ1-1; D not resolved. There are 14 residues in the CDR3. V was clipped by 3 bases and J by 5 bases, with 13 bases between them. The germline gives CDR1 SEHNR, CDR2 FQNEAQ (reference sequence). This CDR3 reads CASSFPSSRTEAFF. The CDR3 DNA reads TGTGCCAGCAGCTTCCCGTCGTCTCGGACTGAAGCTTTCTTT. Full variable domain (missing parts from reference TRBV7-9 and TRBJ1-1): DTGVSQNPRHKITKRGQNVTFRCDPISEHNRLYWYRQTLGQGPEFLTYFQNEAQLEKSRLLSDRFSAERPKGSFSTLEIQRTEQGDSAMYLCASSFPSSRTEAFFGQGTRLTVV.

The V gene is TRBV7-3, the J gene TRBJ2-1, with 8 bases lining up with TRBD1. This CDR3 is 17 amino acids long. V dropped 4 bases and J dropped 6; count of bases not matched to a gene: 14. The germline CDR1 and CDR2 sequences are SGHTA and FQGTGA. The chain's CDR3 is CASSSSSGTGALNEQFF. CDR3 coding DNA: TGTGCCAGCAGCTCCAGCTCGGGGACAGGTGCCCTCAATGAGCAGTTCTTC.

This chain joins TRBV14 and TRBJ1-2, with 8 positions matching TRBD1. V lost 4 bases and J lost 4; bases outside the gene matches: 14. This CDR3 is 17 amino acids long. Germline values: CDR1 SGHDN, CDR2 FVKESK. CDR3 sequence reads: CASSREFIWTGTYGYTF. CDR3 sequence (DNA): TGTGCCAGCAGCCGCGAATTTATATGGACAGGGACCTATGGCTACACCTTC.

The rearrangement joins TRBV7-6 to TRBJ1-2; possible D gene TRBD1, 5 bases. V dropped 4 bases and J dropped 3 bases, with 15 bases sitting between them. The CDR3 is 15 residues long. In germline, CDR1 is SGHVS, CDR2 FNYEAQ. The CDR3 DNA reads as TGTGCCAGCAGCTCTAGCGTGGGGACGGACTATGGCTACACCTTC. Amino acid sequence: CASSSSVGTDYGYTF.

This clone was seen a handful of times. The chain couples TRBV4-1 to TRBJ2-7, with 9 positions matching TRBD1. The V gene's germline CDR1 is MGHRA and CDR2 YSYEKL. The trim removed 4 bases at V and 6 bases at J, leaving 13 bases unmatched. The CDR3 has 16 amino acids. The CDR3 bases are TGCGCCAGCAGCCTTCAAGGTGGGACAGGGCTGGGCGAGCAGTACTTC. It is translated as CASSLQGGTGLGEQYF.

As concerns this clone: The junction does not match germline at one end; this may be a read error. This chain connects TRBV29-1 to TRBJ2-7; 9 nucleotides agree with TRBD1. The CDR3 is 17 amino acids. CDR1 and CDR2 (germline): SQVTM, ANQGSEA. As DNA, the CDR3 is TGCAGCGTGCAGGGACAGGGACAGGGCCAACGACTATACGAGCAGTGCTTC. It translates to CSVQGQGQGQRLYEQCF.

This clone appeared a few times. V usage is TRBV29-1 and J usage is TRBJ1-5; D possibly corresponds to TRBD1 (5 bases). V was clipped by 4 bases and J by 0 bases, with 13 bases between them. The germline V gene encodes CDR1 SQVTM and CDR2 ANQGSEA. The CDR3 length is 15 residues. In DNA form, the CDR3 reads TGCAGCGTTGTATCTGGGGGGGGTAGCAATCAGCCCCAGCATTTT. As protein: CSVVSGGGSNQPQHF. The full variable domain, its missing parts supplied by reference TRBV29-1 and TRBJ1-5, is SAVISQKPSRDICQRGTSLTIQCQVDSQVTMMFWYRQQPGQSLTLIATANQGSEATYESGFVIDKFPISRPNLTFSTLTVSNMSPEDSSIYLCSVVSGGGSNQPQHFGDGTRLSIL.

V gene TRBV7-3 combines with J gene TRBJ2-2; 8 bases line up with TRBD1. Per germline, CDR1 SGHTA and CDR2 FQGTGA. This CDR3 is built from 17 residues. V dropped 0 bases and J dropped 7; count of bases not matched to a gene: 10. CDR3 coding DNA: TGTGCCAGCAGCTTAACCCTACCGACAGGGGTTCGCGGGGAGCTGTTTTTT. Its protein is CASSLTLPTGVRGELFF. Together with reference TRBV7-3 and TRBJ2-2, the CDR3 gives the full variable domain: GAGVSQTPSNKVTEKGKYVELRCDPISGHTALYWYRQSLGQGPEFLIYFQGTGAADDSGLPNDRFFAVRPEGSVSTLKIQRTERGDSAVYLCASSLTLPTGVRGELFFGEGSRLTVL.

V gene TRBV2 combines with J gene TRBJ1-2; D unresolved. V shed 7 bases and J shed 2 bases, with 17 bases lying between them. The CDR3 runs 15 residues. Per germline, CDR1 SNHLY and CDR2 FYNNEI. The CDR3 nucleotides read TGTGCCAGCAACCCCCATGGTATAGCGAACTATGGCTACACCTTC. It yields the protein CASNPHGIANYGYTF.

This clone was recorded only once. The V and J genes are TRBV19 and TRBJ2-2, with 7 bases lining up with TRBD2. Germline-derived CDR1 and CDR2 are LNHDA and SQIVND (reference sequence). Trimming removed 11 bases from V and 6 bases from J; junction bases left unmatched: 9. The CDR3 has 13 residues. CDR3 amino acids: CAVRVGGPGELFF. The CDR3 bases are TGTGCCGTCCGGGTGGGAGGGCCCGGGGAGCTGTTTTTT.

CDR3 sequence reads: CASNKQGGLSGPEAFF. CDR3 DNA: TGCGCCAGCAATAAACAGGGGGGTCTCTCGGGCCCTGAAGCTTTCTTT. The V gene is TRBV4-1, the J gene TRBJ1-1; 8 nucleotides line up with TRBD1. Germline CDR1 reads MGHRA; CDR2 reads YSYEKL. This CDR3 is 16 amino acids long. With V trimmed by 7 bases and J by 6 bases, 16 bases remained unmatched.

This clone was observed once. This chain links TRBV4-2 with TRBJ2-5, with 9 bases that match TRBD1. Unmatched junction bases numbered 3, after V lost 4 bases and J lost 3 bases. The CDR3 covers 14 residues. Germline values: CDR1 LGHNA, CDR2 YNFKEQ. DNA for the CDR3: TGTGCCAGCAGCCTAGGGGACAGGGAAGAGACCCAGTACTTC. Residues: CASSLGDREETQYF.

The chain recombines TRBV18 with TRBJ2-3; 10 bases agree with TRBD1. In germline, CDR1 is KGHSH, CDR2 LQKENI. V was pared by 3 bases and J by 5 bases, with 5 bases of the junction left unmatched. The CDR3 spans 15 residues. CDR3 DNA: TGTGCCAGCTCACCTACGGGACAGGGGAAAGATACGCAGTATTTT. Protein product: CASSPTGQGKDTQYF.